The entry below describes one TCR beta chain. The antigen it recognizes is unknown. No per-base quality is available; no much larger clone lies one base away. The data were obtained in a study of siplizumab effects on memory and regulatory T cells (dated by TCRdb to the late 2010s). Background on the whole study: The effect of the anti-CD2 antibody siplizumab on alloreactive T-cell subsets was examined in allogeneic mixed lymphocyte reactions constructed from human PBMCs.

Sorted unstimulated T cells and proliferating T cells recovered from mixed lymphocyte reactions underwent TCRbeta CDR3 sequencing. Fresh whole blood from about ten HLA-typed healthy donors served as the source for isolating PBMCs. General conclusions and limits of the study: A naive or memory phenotype could not be assigned to roughly 80-96% of proliferating CD4+ or CD8+ clones. Of the alloreactive CD4+ clones that could be mapped, the Treg-derived share averaged roughly 69% with siplizumab compared with 25% to 30% in control reactions. Sequences below about 10^-5 frequency were poorly captured, so only a minor fraction of alloreactive clones could be mapped to unstimulated subsets. Siplizumab significantly reduced the cumulative frequency of alloreactive sequences traceable to unstimulated CD4+ memory T cells. The suppressive function of proliferating Tregs from siplizumab cultures was not functionally confirmed. Unstimulated naive T cells appeared more diverse than memory T cells, and naive cells seemed to contribute substantially to the alloresponse.

Library construction relied on the immunoSEQ multiplex PCR assay. The deep sequencing platform assayed approximately 100,000 TCR templates per sample. Genomic DNA extracted from sorted T cells was used for TCRbeta CDR3 sequencing. On the authors' methods: The R programming language was used for the clonal analysis of the TCRbeta CDR3 data. Comparing unstimulated samples against CFSE-low samples taken after the reaction was how alloreactive CD4+ and CD8+ clones were defined. By matching sequences to the repertoires of sorted unstimulated Treg and non-Treg cells, each alloreactive CD4+ clone was assigned a regulatory or non-regulatory origin. The clones in this table, taken by TCRdb from immuneACCESS, are in-frame only. Not every clone is retained; where verified, under half of the shortfall comes from an unresolved V gene, and the cause of the rest is unknown. V, J and clone size derive from that table, while D and trimming were established from the DNA sequence. The sample contains more than 45,000 clones, 85% to 95% of them found a single time. The top ten constitute about two fifths of the sample.

From the cysteine through the phenylalanine, the CDR3 covers 16 amino acids. Just the 48-base CDR3 DNA is kept, in frame starting at base 1. For CDR1 and CDR2, the germline V gene (reference sequence) lists SEHNR and FQNEAQ. V gives up 5 bases and J gives up 4 bases, and the segment between their germline ends measures 18 bases. Sequencing input: CD8+ T cells sorted from blood. The sequence links TRBV7-9 to TRBJ1-5, and perhaps TRBD1 as D gene, on 5 matching bases. The TCR comes from a human donor in good health. Here the CDR3 is given as CASSPGDLNFNQPQHF. The DNA reads TGTGCCAGCAGCCCTGGGGACCTCAACTTTAATCAGCCCCAGCATTTT.